This TCR beta chain was recovered during a study of blood T cells in healthy people across ages. Alongside a J-beta primer mix, a sample-barcoded 5' primer served in a second PCR lasting about 7 to 12 cycles. In TCRdb, the 5' RACE reads were re-called with MiXCR into one record per CDR3 protein. Of 650,000 to 1,000,000 distinct CDR3 sequences in the sample, approximately 35% were seen once. Germline assignment: CDR1 LNHDA and CDR2 SQIVND (reference sequence). Trimming shortened V by 8 bases and J by 7 bases, and 11 bases separated the two germline ends. The CDR3 contains 11 residues. The receptor was derived from a man between 18 and 35 years old in good health. Sequencing was performed on blood. The gene calls are TRBV19 and TRBJ1-2; D not resolved. In nucleotides, the CDR3 is TGTGCCAGTCTAAATATCGCTGGCTACACCTTC. This gives the protein CASLNIAGYTF.